What follows is one T cell receptor beta chain and its context. What it recognizes is unknown. Its ends do not fully match the called genes, so a read error is possible. The data were obtained in a study of tumor-infiltrating lymphocytes in primary liver carcinoma. The wider study: Enrolled patients were male and female, aged 30 to 69 years. Samples returned roughly 3.65 to 7.13 million productive TCRbeta reads, a yield that was similar across tissue types. General study results and limits: Pairs of tumor regions overlapped more than tumor-adjacent and tumor-blood pairs did.

The investigators made TCR beta cDNA from approximately 0.5 ug total RNA, using a constant-region primer. Construction of TCR beta libraries relied on three successive nested multiplex PCR rounds employing slightly modified ARM-PCR. TRBV1-TRBV30 forward and Cbeta reverse primers drove the first two roughly 10-cycle rounds. TCRdb independently ran MiXCR on the multiplex PCR reads; one entry per CDR3 protein. Of 300,000 to 400,000 distinct CDR3 sequences listed, 65% are singletons. The germline gives CDR1 LGHNA, CDR2 YSLEER. The CDR3 runs 13 residues. The study extracted blood RNA from unsorted whole blood and also extracted germline DNA.

The specimen sequenced was peripheral blood. The receptor comes from a man between 35 and 55 years old with primary liver carcinoma and hepatitis B virus infection. The rearrangement uses TRBV4-3 and TRBJ2-7; D possibly corresponds to TRBD1 (7 bases). In DNA, the CDR3 is TGCACCAGCAGCCGGGAGACAGGGTACGAGAAGTACTTC. Its protein is CTSSRETGYEKYF.